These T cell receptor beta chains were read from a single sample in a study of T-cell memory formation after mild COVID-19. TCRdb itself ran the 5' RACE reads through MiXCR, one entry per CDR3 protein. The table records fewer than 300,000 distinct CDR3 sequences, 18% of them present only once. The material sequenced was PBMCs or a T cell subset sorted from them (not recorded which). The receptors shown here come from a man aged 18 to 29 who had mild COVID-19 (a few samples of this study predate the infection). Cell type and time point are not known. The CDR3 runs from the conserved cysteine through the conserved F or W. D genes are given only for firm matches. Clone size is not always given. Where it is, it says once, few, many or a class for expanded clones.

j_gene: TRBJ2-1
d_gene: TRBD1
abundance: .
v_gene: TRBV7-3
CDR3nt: TGTGCCAGCAGCCAATATTGGACAGGGCGTAATGAGCAGTTCTTC
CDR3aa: CASSQYWTGRNEQFF

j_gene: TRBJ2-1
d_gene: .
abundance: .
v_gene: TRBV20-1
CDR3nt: TGCAGTGCTAGAGATCTACTACGGGGGCCGTACAATGAGCAGTTCTTC
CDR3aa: CSARDLLRGPYNEQFF

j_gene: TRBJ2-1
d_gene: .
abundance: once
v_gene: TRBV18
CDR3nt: TGTGCCAGCTCACCTTCTCAGGGACCGCTCAATGAGCAGTTCTTC
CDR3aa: CASSPSQGPLNEQFF

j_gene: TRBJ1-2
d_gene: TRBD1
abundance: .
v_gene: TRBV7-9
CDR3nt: TGTGCCAGCAGCAGCCGGGACAGGGGAGATGGCTACACCTTC
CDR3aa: CASSSRDRGDGYTF

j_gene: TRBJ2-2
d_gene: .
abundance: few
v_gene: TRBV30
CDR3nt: TGTGCCTGGAGTCAGCCAGGGGAGCTGTTTTTT
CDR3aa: CAWSQPGELFF

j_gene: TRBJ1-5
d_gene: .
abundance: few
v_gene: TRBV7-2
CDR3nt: TGTGCCAGCAGCTCATTCGGGCTCTTTAATCAGCCCCAGCATTTT
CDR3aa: CASSSFGLFNQPQHF

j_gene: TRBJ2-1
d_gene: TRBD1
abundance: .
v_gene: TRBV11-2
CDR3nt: TGTGCCAGCAGCTCTCACAGGGGGAACTCCTACAATGAGCAGTTCTTC
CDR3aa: CASSSHRGNSYNEQFF

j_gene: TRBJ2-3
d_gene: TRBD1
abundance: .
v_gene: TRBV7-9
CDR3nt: TGTGCCAGCAGCTTCCAGGGGGCAGATACGCAGTATTTT
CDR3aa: CASSFQGADTQYF

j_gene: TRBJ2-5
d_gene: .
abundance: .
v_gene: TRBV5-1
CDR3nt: TGCGCCAGCAGCTTGGTTGGGCTCAGATCAGTCCGCCAAGAGACCCAGTACTTC
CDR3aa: CASSLVGLRSVRQETQYF

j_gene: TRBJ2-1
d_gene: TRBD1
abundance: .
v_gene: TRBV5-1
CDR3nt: TGCGCCAGCAGTTCCGGGACAGGGAGTGTTAATGAGCAGTTCTTC
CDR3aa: CASSSGTGSVNEQFF

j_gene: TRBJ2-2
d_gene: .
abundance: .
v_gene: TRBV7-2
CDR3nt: TGTGCCAGCAGCCCAAACCTACACCAGAACACCGGGGAGCTGTTTTTT
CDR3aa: CASSPNLHQNTGELFF

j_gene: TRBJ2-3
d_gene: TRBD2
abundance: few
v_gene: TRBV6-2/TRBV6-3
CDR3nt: TGTGCCAGCAGGCTCGAGAAGACTAGCCCTGGGTGGACAGATACGCAGTATTTT
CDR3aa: CASRLEKTSPGWTDTQYF

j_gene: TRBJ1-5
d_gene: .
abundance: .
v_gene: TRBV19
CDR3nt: TGTGCCAGTAGTATAGGCCCAGGGACCGGTCAGCCCCAGCATTTT
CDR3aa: CASSIGPGTGQPQHF

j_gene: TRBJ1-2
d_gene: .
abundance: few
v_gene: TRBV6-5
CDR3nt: TGTGCCAGCAGCGTCTCAGGGAACTATGGCTACACCTTC
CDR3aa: CASSVSGNYGYTF

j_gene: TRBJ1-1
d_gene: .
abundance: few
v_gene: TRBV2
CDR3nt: TGTGCCAGCAGTCCTCCGGGGATTAGTACGGGGAACACTGAAGCTTTCTTT
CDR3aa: CASSPPGISTGNTEAFF

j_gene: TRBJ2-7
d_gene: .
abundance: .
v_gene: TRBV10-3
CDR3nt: TGTGCCATCAGTGTGCTCGCCGGGGGCTACGAGCAGTACTTC
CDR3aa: CAISVLAGGYEQYF

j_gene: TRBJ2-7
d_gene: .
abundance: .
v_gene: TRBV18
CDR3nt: TGTGCCAGCTCACCCTCCCAGACAGGATCCTCCTACGAGCAGTACTTC
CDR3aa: CASSPSQTGSSYEQYF

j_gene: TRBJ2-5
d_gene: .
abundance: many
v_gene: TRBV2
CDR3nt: TGTGCCAGCAGTCCTGGTCGAGAGACCCAGTACTTC
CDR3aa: CASSPGRETQYF

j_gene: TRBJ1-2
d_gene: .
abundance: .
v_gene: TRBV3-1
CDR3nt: TGTGCCAGCAGCCCGCGAGCCGGATCGGGTGGCTACACCTTC
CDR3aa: CASSPRAGSGGYTF

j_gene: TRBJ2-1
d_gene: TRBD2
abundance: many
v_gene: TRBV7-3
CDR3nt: TGTGCCAGCAGCCCTAGCGGGGGATCGGACAATGAGCAGTTCTTC
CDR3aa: CASSPSGGSDNEQFF

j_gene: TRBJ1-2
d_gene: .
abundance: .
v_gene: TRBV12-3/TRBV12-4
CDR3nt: TGTGCCAGCAGTTTAGGGCGCCCCATTCGAGGCTACACCTTC
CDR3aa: CASSLGRPIRGYTF

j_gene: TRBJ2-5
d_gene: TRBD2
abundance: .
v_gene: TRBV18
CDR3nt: TGTGCCAGCTCGCCCTACTTAGCGGGGAAGCAAGAGACCCAGTACTTC
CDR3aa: CASSPYLAGKQETQYF

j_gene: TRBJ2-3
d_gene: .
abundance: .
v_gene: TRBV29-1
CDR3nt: TGCAGCCTCGGAAGGAGCCAGCGGGGACACGGGACAGATACGCAGTATTTT
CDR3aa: CSLGRSQRGHGTDTQYF

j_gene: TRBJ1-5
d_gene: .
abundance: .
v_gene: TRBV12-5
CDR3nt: TGTGCTAGTGGTTTGGCCCAGGACAGCCTTAATCAGCCCCAGCATTTT
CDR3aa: CASGLAQDSLNQPQHF

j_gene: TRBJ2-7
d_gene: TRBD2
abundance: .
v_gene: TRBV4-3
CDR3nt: TGCGCCAGCAGCCAATCTAGCGGGGGGGCCTACGAGCAGTACTTC
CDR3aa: CASSQSSGGAYEQYF

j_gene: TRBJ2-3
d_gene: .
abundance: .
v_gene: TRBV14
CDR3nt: TGTGCCAGCAGCCAAGATATAGGCGGGACAGATACGCAGTATTTT
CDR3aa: CASSQDIGGTDTQYF

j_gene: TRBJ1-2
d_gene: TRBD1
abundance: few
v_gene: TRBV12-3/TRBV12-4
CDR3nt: TGTGCCAGCATCGACCCCCCAGGGGGCAGCGATGGCTACACCTTC
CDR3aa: CASIDPPGGSDGYTF

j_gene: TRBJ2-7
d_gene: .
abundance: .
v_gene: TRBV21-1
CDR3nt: TGTGCCAGCAGCATTCGAAGGAGGGAGCAGTACTTC
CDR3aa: CASSIRRREQYF

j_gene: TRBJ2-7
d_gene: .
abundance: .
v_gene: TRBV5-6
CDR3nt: TGTGCCAGCAGCTTGGCCTTGTCGGACTCCTACGAGCAGTACTTC
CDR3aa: CASSLALSDSYEQYF

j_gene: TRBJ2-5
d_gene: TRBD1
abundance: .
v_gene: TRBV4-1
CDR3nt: TGCGCCAGCAGCCAAACCGGGACAGGGGTCCAAGAGACCCAGTACTTC
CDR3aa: CASSQTGTGVQETQYF

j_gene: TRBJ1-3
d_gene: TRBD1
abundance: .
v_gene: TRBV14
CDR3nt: TGTGCCAGCACCCACACAGGGGTCGGAAACACCATATATTTT
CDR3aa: CASTHTGVGNTIYF

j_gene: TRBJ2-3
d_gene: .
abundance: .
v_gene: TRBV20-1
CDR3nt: TGCAGTGCTAGGAGGGTCGGGGATACGCAGTATTTT
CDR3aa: CSARRVGDTQYF

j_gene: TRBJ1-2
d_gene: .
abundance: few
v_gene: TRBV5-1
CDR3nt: TGCGCCAGCAGCTTGTTGGGGCAGGATGGCTACACCTTC
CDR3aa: CASSLLGQDGYTF

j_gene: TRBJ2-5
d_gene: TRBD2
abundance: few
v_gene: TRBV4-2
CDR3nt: TGTGCCAGCAGCCAAGGCCGTGGCGGGGGGGCCGAAGGTCTCCAAGAGACCCAGTACTTC
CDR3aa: CASSQGRGGGAEGLQETQYF